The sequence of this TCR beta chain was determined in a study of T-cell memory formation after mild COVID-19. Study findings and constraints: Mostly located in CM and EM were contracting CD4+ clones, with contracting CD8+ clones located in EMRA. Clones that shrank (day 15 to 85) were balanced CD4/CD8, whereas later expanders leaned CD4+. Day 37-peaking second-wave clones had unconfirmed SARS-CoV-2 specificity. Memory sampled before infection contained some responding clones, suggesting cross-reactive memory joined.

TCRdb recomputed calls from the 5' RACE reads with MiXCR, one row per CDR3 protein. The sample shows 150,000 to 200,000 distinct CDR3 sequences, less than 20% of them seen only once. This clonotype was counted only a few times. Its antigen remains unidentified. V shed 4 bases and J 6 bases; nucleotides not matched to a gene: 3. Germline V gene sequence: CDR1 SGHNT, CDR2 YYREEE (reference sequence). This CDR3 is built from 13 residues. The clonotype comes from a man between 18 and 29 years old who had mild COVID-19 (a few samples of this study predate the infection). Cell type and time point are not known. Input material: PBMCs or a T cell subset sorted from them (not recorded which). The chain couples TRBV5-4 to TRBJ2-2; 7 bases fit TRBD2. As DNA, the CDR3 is TGTGCCAGCAGCCCGACTAGCCCCGGGGAGCTGTTTTTT. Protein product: CASSPTSPGELFF.